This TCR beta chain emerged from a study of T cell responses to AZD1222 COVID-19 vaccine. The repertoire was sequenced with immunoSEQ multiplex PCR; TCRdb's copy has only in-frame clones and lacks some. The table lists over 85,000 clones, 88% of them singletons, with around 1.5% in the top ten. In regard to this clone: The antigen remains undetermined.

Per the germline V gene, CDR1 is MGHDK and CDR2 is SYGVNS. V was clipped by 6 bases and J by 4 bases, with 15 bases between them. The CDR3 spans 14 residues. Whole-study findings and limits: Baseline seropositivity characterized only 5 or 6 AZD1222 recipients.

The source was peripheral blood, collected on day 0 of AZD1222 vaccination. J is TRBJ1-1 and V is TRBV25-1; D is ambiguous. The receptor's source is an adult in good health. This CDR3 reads CASSVDLSGTEAFF. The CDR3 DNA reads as TGTGCCAGCAGCGTTGACCTAAGCGGCACTGAAGCTTTCTTT.